This TCR beta chain appears in the sequencing data of a study of T cells after posttransplantation cyclophosphamide. Study-wide results and caveats: Skin or GI-infiltrating T cells shared few TRB sequences with blood. Recipient CMV seropositivity and CMV reactivation strongly tracked TRB clonality. Later blood repertoires were often dominated by clones from the donor CD8+ memory compartment.

This clone showed up just once. What it binds is not known. Busulfan-fludarabine conditioning, marrow transplant, and cyclophosphamide on days +3 and +4 were administered. Using immunoSEQ multiplex PCR, the repertoire was profiled, and TCRdb retains in-frame clones only, with some absent. The data hold 12,000 or so clones, with 80% to 95% observed a single time. This specimen consisted of PBMCs, obtained after allogeneic stem cell transplant with posttransplant cyclophosphamide. The sequence was collected from a female patient younger than 45 who received an allogeneic stem cell transplant from an unrelated donor, was CMV-positive, and had no GVHD. Certain T cells may be donor cells from the graft.

The CDR3 DNA follows: TGTGCCAGCTCAGGCCTAGCGGGGGACAATGAGCAGTTCTTC. Its protein is CASSGLAGDNEQFF. The V and J genes are TRBV18 and TRBJ2-1; 10 bases fit TRBD2. There are 14 residues in the CDR3. V dropped 5 bases and J dropped 5; count of bases not matched to a gene: 3. CDR1 KGHSH and CDR2 LQKENI come from the germline V gene.